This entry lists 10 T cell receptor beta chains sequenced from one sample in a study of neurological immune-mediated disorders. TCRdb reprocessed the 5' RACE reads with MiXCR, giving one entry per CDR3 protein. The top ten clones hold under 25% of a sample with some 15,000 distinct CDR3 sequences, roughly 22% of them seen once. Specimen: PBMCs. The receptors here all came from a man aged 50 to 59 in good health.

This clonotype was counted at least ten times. CDR3 residues: CSARTGVGAKNIQYF. CDR3 in DNA: TGCAGTGCTCGGACAGGGGTAGGAGCCAAAAACATTCAGTACTTC. The V call is TRBV20-1, the J call TRBJ2-4; 9 bases line up with TRBD1. Germline V gene sequence: CDR1 DFQATT, CDR2 SNEGSKA (reference sequence). After removal of 5 bases from V and 0 bases from J, the junction contained 5 bases not matched to a gene. The CDR3 loop spans 15 amino acids.

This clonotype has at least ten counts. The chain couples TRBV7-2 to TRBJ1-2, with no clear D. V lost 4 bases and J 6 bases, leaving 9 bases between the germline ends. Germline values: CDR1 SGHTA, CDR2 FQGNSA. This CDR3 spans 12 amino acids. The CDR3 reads CASSSDRHGYTF. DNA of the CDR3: TGTGCCAGCAGCTCAGACCGCCATGGCTACACCTTC.

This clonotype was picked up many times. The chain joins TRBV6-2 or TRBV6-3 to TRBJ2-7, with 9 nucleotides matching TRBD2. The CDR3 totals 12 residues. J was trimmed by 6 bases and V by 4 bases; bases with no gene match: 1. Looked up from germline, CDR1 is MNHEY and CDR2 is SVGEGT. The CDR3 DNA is TGTGCCAGCAGTTTAGCGGGAGCCGAGCAGTACTTC. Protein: CASSLAGAEQYF.

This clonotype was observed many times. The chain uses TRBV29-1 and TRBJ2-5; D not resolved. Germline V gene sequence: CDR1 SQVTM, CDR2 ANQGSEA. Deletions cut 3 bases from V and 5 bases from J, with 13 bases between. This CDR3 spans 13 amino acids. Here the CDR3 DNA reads TGCAGCGTTGAGGGCCTGGTGGCCGAGACCCAGTACTTC. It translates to CSVEGLVAETQYF.

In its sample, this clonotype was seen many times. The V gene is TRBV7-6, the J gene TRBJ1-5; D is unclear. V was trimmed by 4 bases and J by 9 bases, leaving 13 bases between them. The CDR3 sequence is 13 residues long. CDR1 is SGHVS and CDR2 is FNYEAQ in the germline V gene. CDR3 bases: TGTGCCAGCAGCTCCACCGAGTCCGGGCCCCAGCATTTT. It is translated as CASSSTESGPQHF.

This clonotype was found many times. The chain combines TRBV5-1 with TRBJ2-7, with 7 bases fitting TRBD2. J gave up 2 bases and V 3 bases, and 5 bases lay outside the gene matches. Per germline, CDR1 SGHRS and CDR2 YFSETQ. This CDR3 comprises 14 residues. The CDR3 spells CASSWDYGTYEQYF. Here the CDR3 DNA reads TGCGCCAGCAGCTGGGACTACGGGACCTACGAGCAGTACTTC. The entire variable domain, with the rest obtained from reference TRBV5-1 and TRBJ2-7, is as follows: KAGVTQTPRYLIKTRGQQVTLSCSPISGHRSVSWYQQTPGQGLQFLFEYFSETQRNKGNFPGRFSGRQFSNSRSEMNVSTLELGDSALYLCASSWDYGTYEQYFGPGTRLTVT.

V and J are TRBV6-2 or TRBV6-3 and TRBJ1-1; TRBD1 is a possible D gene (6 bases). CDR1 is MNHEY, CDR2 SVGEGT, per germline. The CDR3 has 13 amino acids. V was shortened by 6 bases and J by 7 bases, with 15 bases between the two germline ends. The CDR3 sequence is CASRHRVRSEAFF. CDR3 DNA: TGTGCCAGCAGGCACAGGGTCAGGAGTGAAGCTTTCTTT.

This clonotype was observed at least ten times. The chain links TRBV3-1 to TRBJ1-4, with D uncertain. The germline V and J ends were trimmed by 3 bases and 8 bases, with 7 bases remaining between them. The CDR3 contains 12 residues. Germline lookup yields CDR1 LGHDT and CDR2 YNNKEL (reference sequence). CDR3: CASSQRREKLFF. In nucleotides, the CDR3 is TGTGCCAGCAGCCAGCGTCGGGAAAAACTGTTTTTT. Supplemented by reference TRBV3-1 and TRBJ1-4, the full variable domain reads DTAVSQTPKYLVTQMGNDKSIKCEQNLGHDTMYWYKQDSKKFLKIMFSYNNKELIINETVPNRFSPKSPDKAHLNLHINSLELGDSAVYFCASSQRREKLFFGSGTQLSVL.

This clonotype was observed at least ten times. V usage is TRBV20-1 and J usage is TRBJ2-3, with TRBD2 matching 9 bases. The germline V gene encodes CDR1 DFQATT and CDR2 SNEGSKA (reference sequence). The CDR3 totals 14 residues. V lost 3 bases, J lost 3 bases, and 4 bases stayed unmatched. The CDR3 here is CSARPGLATDTQYF. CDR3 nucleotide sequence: TGCAGTGCTAGGCCGGGACTAGCAACAGATACGCAGTATTTT.

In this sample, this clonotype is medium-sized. The CDR3 sequence is CSALPGAGGGEQYF. CDR3 nucleotide sequence: TGCAGTGCTCTCCCCGGGGCGGGAGGAGGCGAGCAGTACTTC. The chain has TRBV20-1 and TRBJ2-7, with TRBD2 matching 8 bases. The CDR3 has 14 amino acids. In germline, CDR1 is DFQATT, CDR2 SNEGSKA (reference sequence). J gave up 6 bases and V 5 bases, and 12 bases lay outside the gene matches.